This T cell receptor beta chain originates from a study of cytomegalovirus exposure and HLA in healthy donors. Overall study results and limits: Most TCR sequences were rare, but some public TCRs occurred in many donors. Excluded: some indistinguishable V segments such as TRBV6-2 and TRBV6-3. A missense variant in DCLRE1C was later tied to TCR beta V- and J-gene trimming.

A remark on this clone: Its antigen is not known.

This CDR3 has 14 amino acids. CDR1 is WSHSY, CDR2 SAAADI, per germline. With 4 bases removed from V and 3 bases from J, the gap between germline ends came to 10 bases. A multiplex PCR was run with 60 Vbeta primers and 13 Jbeta primers. The data were produced by immunoSEQ multiplex PCR, yet TCRdb's version contains in-frame clones alone and is incomplete. The sample records some 130,000 clones, over 60% being singletons. The origin of this receptor is a male donor in good health and CMV-seropositive. The sequenced material came from PBMCs. The chain has TRBV10-2 and TRBJ1-3; D not resolved. The CDR3 sequence: CASSVSGVGNTIYF. The CDR3 nucleotides are TGCGCCAGCAGTGTATCCGGGGTTGGAAACACCATATATTTT.